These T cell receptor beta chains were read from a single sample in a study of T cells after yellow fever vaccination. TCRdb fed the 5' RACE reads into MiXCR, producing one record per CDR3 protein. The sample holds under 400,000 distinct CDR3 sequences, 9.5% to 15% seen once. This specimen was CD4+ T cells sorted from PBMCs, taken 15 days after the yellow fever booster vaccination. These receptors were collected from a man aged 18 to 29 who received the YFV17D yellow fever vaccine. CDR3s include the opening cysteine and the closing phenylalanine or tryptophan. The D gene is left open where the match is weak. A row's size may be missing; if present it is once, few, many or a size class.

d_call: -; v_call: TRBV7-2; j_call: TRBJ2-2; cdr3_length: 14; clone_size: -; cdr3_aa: CASSLWRYTGELFF; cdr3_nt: TGTGCCAGCAGCTTATGGAGATACACCGGGGAGCTGTTTTTT
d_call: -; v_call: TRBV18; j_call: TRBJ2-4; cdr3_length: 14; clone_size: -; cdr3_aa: CASSPGTLDNIQYF; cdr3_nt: TGTGCCAGCTCACCCGGGACACTAGACAACATTCAGTACTTC
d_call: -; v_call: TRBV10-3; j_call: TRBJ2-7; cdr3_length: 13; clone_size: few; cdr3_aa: CASGAVIAYEQYF; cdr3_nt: TGTGCAAGTGGAGCAGTTATAGCCTACGAGCAGTACTTC
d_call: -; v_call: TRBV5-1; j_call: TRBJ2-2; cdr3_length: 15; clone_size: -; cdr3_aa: CASSLKGQNTGELFF; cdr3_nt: TGCGCCAGCAGCTTGAAAGGACAGAACACCGGGGAGCTGTTTTTT
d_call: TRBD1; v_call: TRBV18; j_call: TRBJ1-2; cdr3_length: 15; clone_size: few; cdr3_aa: CASSPLTGGDYGYTF; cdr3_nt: TGTGCCAGCTCACCCTTGACAGGGGGGGACTATGGCTACACCTTC
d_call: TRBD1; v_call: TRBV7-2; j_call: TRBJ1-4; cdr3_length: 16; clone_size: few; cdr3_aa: CASSRGTVATNEKLFF; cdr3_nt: TGTGCCAGCAGCAGGGGGACAGTTGCAACTAATGAAAAACTGTTTTTT
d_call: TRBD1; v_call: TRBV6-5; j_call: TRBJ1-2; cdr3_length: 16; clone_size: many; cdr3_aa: CASSYSIGQGNYGYTF; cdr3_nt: TGTGCCAGCAGTTACTCGATTGGACAGGGTAATTATGGCTACACCTTC
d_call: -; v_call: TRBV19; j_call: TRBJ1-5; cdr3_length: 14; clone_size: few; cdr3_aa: CASSIAPDKGAQHF; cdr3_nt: TGTGCCAGTAGTATCGCCCCGGATAAAGGTGCCCAGCATTTT
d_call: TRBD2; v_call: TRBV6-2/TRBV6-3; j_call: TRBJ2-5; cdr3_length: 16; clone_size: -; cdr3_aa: CASSYARGGDQETQYF; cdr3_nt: TGTGCCAGCAGTTACGCGCGCGGGGGGGATCAAGAGACCCAGTACTTC
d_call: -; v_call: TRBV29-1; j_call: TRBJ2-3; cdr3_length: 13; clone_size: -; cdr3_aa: CSVPQKSTDTQYF; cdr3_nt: TGCAGCGTCCCACAGAAGAGCACAGATACGCAGTATTTT
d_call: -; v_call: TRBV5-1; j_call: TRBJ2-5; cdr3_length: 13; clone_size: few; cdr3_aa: CASSFGVDVTQYF; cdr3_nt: TGCGCCAGCAGCTTCGGGGTCGACGTGACCCAGTACTTC
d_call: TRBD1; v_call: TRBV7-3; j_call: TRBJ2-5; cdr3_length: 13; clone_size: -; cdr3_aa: CASSSDREGTQYF; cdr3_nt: TGTGCCAGCAGCTCCGACAGGGAAGGGACCCAGTACTTC
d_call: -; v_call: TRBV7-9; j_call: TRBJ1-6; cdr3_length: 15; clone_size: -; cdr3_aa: CASSLQGISNSPLHF; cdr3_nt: TGTGCCAGCAGCCTACAGGGTATTTCTAATTCACCCCTCCACTTT
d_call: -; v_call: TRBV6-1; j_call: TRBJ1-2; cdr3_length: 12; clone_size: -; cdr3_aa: CALGSRHYGYTF; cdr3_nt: TGTGCCCTCGGGTCAAGACACTATGGCTACACCTTC
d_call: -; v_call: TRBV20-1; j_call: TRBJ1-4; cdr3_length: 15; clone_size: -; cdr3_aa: CSATSPGGSGEKLFF; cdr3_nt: TGCAGTGCTACTTCCCCCGGGGGATCAGGTGAAAAACTGTTTTTT
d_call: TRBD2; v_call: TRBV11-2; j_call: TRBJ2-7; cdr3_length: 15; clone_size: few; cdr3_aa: CASSLLSGGPYEQYF; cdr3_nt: TGTGCCAGCAGCTTATTGAGCGGGGGGCCCTACGAGCAGTACTTC
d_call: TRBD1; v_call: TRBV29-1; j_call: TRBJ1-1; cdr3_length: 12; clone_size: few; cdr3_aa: CSSRQGDTEAFF; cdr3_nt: TGCAGCTCTAGACAGGGAGACACTGAAGCTTTCTTT
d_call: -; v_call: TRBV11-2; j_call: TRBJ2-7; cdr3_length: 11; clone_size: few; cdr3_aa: CASRQGNEQYF; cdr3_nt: TGTGCCAGCAGACAGGGAAACGAGCAGTACTTC
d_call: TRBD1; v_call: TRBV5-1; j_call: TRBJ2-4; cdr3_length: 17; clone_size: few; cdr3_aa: CASRSGTGPVAKNIQYF; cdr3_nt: TGCGCCAGCAGATCCGGGACAGGGCCCGTAGCCAAAAACATTCAGTACTTC
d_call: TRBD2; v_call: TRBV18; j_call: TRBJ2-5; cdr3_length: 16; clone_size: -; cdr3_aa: CASSPLSSGGAETQYF; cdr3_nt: TGTGCCAGCTCACCACTGTCTAGCGGGGGGGCAGAGACCCAGTACTTC
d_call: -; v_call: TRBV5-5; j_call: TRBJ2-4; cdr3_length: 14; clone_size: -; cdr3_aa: CASSLAVQGFIQYF; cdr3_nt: TGTGCCAGCAGCTTGGCGGTACAGGGTTTTATTCAGTACTTC
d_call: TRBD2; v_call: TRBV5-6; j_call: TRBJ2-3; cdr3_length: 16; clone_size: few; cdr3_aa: CASSLARGGSTDTQYF; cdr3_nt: TGTGCCAGCAGCTTGGCTCGCGGGGGAAGCACAGATACGCAGTATTTT
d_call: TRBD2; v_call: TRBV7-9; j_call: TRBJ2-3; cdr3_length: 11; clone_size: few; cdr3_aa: CGGGSTDTQYF; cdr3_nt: TGCGGGGGGGGAAGCACAGATACGCAGTATTTT
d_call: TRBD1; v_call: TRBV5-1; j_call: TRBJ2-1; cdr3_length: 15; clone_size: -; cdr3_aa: CASSLSGQAYNEQFF; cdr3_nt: TGCGCCAGCAGCTTATCGGGACAGGCTTACAATGAGCAGTTCTTC
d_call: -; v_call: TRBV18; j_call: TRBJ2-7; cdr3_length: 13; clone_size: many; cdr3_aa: CASSPQTTYEQYF; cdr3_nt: TGTGCCAGCTCACCACAGACCACCTACGAGCAGTACTTC
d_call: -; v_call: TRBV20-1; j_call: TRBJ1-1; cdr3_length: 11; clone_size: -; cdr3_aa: CSASGPPGAFF; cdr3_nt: TGCAGTGCTAGTGGCCCACCGGGAGCTTTCTTT
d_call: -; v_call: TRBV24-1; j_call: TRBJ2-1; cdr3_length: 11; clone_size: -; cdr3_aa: CATAVNNEQFF; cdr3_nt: TGTGCCACCGCGGTGAACAATGAGCAGTTCTTC
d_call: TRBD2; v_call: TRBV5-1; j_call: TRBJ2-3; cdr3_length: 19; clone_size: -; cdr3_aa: CASSLVGTSGGAPADTQYF; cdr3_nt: TGCGCCAGCAGCTTAGTGGGGACTAGCGGGGGGGCCCCGGCAGATACGCAGTATTTT
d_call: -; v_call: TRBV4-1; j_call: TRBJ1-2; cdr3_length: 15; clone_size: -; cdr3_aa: CASSQGKTTFYGYTF; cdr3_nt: TGCGCCAGCAGCCAAGGAAAGACTACTTTCTATGGCTACACCTTC
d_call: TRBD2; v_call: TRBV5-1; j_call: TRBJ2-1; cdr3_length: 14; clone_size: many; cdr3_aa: CASSLDGLVGEQFF; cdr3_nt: TGCGCCAGCAGCTTGGATGGACTAGTGGGTGAGCAGTTCTTC
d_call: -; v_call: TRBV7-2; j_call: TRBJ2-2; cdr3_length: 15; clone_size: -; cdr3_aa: CASSVGSGYTGELFF; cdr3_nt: TGTGCCAGCAGCGTAGGATCTGGATACACCGGGGAGCTGTTTTTT
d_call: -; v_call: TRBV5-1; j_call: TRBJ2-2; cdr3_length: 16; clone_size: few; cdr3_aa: CASSLTGTRRAGELFF; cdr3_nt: TGCGCCAGCAGCTTGACCGGGACAAGGAGGGCCGGGGAGCTGTTTTTT
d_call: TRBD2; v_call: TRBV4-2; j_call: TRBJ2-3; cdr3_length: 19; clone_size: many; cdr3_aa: CASSPESGTSGGGTDTQYF; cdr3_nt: TGTGCCAGCAGCCCGGAGTCCGGGACTAGCGGGGGGGGCACAGATACGCAGTATTTT
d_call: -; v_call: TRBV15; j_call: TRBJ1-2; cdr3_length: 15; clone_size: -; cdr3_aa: CATSRVLSANYGYTF; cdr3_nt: TGTGCCACCAGCAGGGTTCTTTCTGCTAACTATGGCTACACCTTC
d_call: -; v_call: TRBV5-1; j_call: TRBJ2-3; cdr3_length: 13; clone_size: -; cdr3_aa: CASSLAMSDTQYF; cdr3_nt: TGCGCCAGCAGCTTGGCCATGAGTGATACGCAGTATTTT
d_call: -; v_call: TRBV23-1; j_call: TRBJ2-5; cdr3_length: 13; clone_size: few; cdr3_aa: CASSRLQGKTQYF; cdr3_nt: TGCGCCAGCAGCCGACTACAGGGAAAGACCCAGTACTTC
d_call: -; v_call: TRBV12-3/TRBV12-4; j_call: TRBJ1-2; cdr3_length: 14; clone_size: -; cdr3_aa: CASSWTDTNYGYTF; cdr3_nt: TGTGCCAGCAGCTGGACAGATACTAACTATGGCTACACCTTC
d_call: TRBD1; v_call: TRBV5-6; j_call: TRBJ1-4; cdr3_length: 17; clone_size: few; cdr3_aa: CASSLAGRGATNEKLFF; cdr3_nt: TGTGCCAGCAGCTTGGCAGGCAGGGGGGCAACTAATGAAAAACTGTTTTTT
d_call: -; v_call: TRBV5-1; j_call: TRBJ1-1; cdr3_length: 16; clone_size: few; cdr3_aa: CASSLGGGSPRTEAFF; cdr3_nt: TGCGCCAGCAGCTTGGGAGGGGGGAGCCCGAGGACTGAAGCTTTCTTT
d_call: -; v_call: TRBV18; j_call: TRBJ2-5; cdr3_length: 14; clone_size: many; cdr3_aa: CASSPYGQQETQYF; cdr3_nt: TGTGCCAGCTCACCCTACGGGCAGCAAGAGACCCAGTACTTC
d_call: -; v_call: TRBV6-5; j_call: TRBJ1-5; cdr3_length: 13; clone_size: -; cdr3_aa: CASSTGINQPQHF; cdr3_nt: TGTGCCAGCAGTACAGGGATCAATCAGCCCCAGCATTTT
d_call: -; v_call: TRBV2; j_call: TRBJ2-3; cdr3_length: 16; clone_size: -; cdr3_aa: CASSEQGLPRLDTQYF; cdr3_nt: TGTGCCAGCAGTGAACAGGGACTTCCAAGGCTGGATACGCAGTATTTT